The 31 T cell receptor beta chains in this list originate from one sample, sequenced in a study of siplizumab effects on memory and regulatory T cells. Only in-frame clones appear in the TCRdb table, and some are missing; sequencing was by immunoSEQ multiplex PCR. The sample has about 100,000 clones, around 90% seen once. Material: non-Treg CD4+ T cells sorted from blood. All receptors derive from a human donor in good health.

This clone was seen once. The genes are TRBV6-1 and TRBJ1-1; D remains ambiguous. CDR1 and CDR2 from the germline V gene are MNHNS and SASEGT. V was clipped by 3 bases and J by 0 bases, with 11 bases between them. The CDR3 sequence is 15 residues long. CDR3 in DNA: TGTGCCAGCAGTGATCGGTCAACCATGAACACTGAAGCTTTCTTT. It translates to CASSDRSTMNTEAFF.

V usage is TRBV19 and J usage is TRBJ2-3, with TRBD2 matching 12 bases. Germline CDR1 is LNHDA and CDR2 is SQIVND (reference sequence). CDR3 length: 16 amino acids. V shed 5 bases and J 2 bases; nucleotides not matched to a gene: 5. The CDR3 loop is CASSDGLAGTTDTQYF. As DNA, the CDR3 is TGTGCCAGTAGTGACGGACTAGCGGGAACCACAGATACGCAGTATTTT. Drawing the rest from reference TRBV19 and TRBJ2-3, the complete variable domain is DGGITQSPKYLFRKEGQNVTLSCEQNLNHDAMYWYRQDPGQGLRLIYYSQIVNDFQKGDIAEGYSVSREKKESFPLTVTSAQKNPTAFYLCASSDGLAGTTDTQYFGPGTRLTVL.

The chain couples TRBV29-1 to TRBJ2-3; D unclear. The V gene lost 0 bases and the J gene lost 0 bases, with 7 bases spanning the gap. Germline V gene data show CDR1 as SQVTM and CDR2 as ANQGSEA. This CDR3 contains 14 residues. In DNA, the CDR3 is TGCAGCGTTGAAGATCGAGGTAGCACAGATACGCAGTATTTT. Its translation is CSVEDRGSTDTQYF.

V is TRBV27 and J is TRBJ1-5; D uncertain. CDR1 and CDR2 from the germline V gene are MNHEY and SMNVEV (reference sequence). The CDR3 spans 15 residues. V was cut by 5 bases and J by 6 bases, with 17 bases left in between. In DNA form, the CDR3 reads TGTGCCAGCAGTCTCCTTGGTGGGGTAAGTCAGCCCCAGCATTTT. This translates into CASSLLGGVSQPQHF.

The rearrangement joins TRBV5-1 to TRBJ2-5; D is undetermined. Germline V lookup: CDR1 SGHRS, CDR2 YFSETQ. The CDR3 is 13 residues long. With 2 bases removed from V and 5 bases from J, the gap between germline ends came to 10 bases. The CDR3 loop is CASSFGAPETQYF. The CDR3 region has the DNA TGCGCCAGCAGCTTCGGCGCTCCGGAGACCCAGTACTTC.

A few counts support this clone. V is TRBV10-1 and J is TRBJ1-1; D unresolved. From germline, CDR1 is WNHNN and CDR2 SYGVQD (reference sequence). Trimming left V 6 bases short and J 4 bases short, with 12 bases between. This CDR3 has 13 amino acids. CDR3 sequence (DNA): TGCGCCAGCAGCGGGCAATTGGGCACTGAAGCTTTCTTT. Residues: CASSGQLGTEAFF.

The genes are TRBV19 and TRBJ2-5, with D perhaps matching TRBD1 or TRBD2 (6 bases each). The CDR3 covers 14 residues. Trimming stripped 8 bases from V and 6 bases from J, with 19 bases between. CDR1 LNHDA and CDR2 SQIVND come from the germline V gene (reference sequence). The CDR3 DNA reads TGTGCCAGTGCCGCCGGAGGGGGGTTAAAGACCCAGTACTTC. It specifies CASAAGGGLKTQYF.

The rearrangement uses TRBV6-1 and TRBJ2-2; possibly TRBD1 for D (6 bases). There are 15 residues in the CDR3. V was shortened by 7 bases and J by 3 bases, with 15 bases between the two germline ends. Germline CDR1 reads MNHNS; CDR2 reads SASEGT. The CDR3 spells CASNKQGIDTGELFF. The CDR3 DNA is TGTGCCAGCAACAAGCAGGGGATAGACACCGGGGAGCTGTTTTTT.

The chain has TRBV21-1 and TRBJ1-4. TRBV21-1 is reported as a pseudogene. The CDR3 is 12 residues long. In nucleotides, the CDR3 is TGTGCCAGCACCCGAACCGGGGAAAAACTGTTTTTT. Translated: CASTRTGEKLFF.

The chain links TRBV18 to TRBJ1-5; no definite D call. Germline loops: CDR1 KGHSH, CDR2 LQKENI. The CDR3 runs 13 residues. Trimming pared 6 bases from V and 4 bases from J, leaving 10 bases between. The CDR3 reads CASSPDRNQPQHF. In nucleotides, the CDR3 is TGTGCCAGCTCCCCCGACCGAAATCAGCCCCAGCATTTT.

This chain links TRBV18 with TRBJ1-2, with D perhaps matching TRBD1 (5 bases). V was clipped by 3 bases and J by 8 bases, with 13 bases between them. The germline CDR1 and CDR2 sequences are KGHSH and LQKENI. This CDR3 is 13 amino acids long. DNA for the CDR3: TGTGCCAGCTCACCGACAGATTCCCGAGGCTACACCTTC. Amino acid sequence: CASSPTDSRGYTF.

The sample holds one count of this clone. The V and J genes are TRBV29-1 and TRBJ1-1; perhaps TRBD1 as D (5 bases). The CDR3 consists of 12 residues. V was cut by 4 bases and J by 1 base, with 7 bases left in between. Germline V gives CDR1 SQVTM, CDR2 ANQGSEA. CDR3 DNA sequence: TGCAGCGTTGGACAGACGAACACTGAAGCTTTCTTT. It encodes CSVGQTNTEAFF. The whole variable domain, remainder taken from reference TRBV29-1 and TRBJ1-1, is SAVISQKPSRDICQRGTSLTIQCQVDSQVTMMFWYRQQPGQSLTLIATANQGSEATYESGFVIDKFPISRPNLTFSTLTVSNMSPEDSSIYLCSVGQTNTEAFFGQGTRLTVV.

The chain has TRBV5-1 and TRBJ2-5; 7 nucleotides agree with TRBD1. J gave up 6 bases and V 4 bases, and 6 bases lay outside the gene matches. CDR1 is SGHRS and CDR2 is YFSETQ in the germline V gene. The CDR3 loop spans 13 amino acids. CDR3 sequence: CASSNDRVKTQYF. Here the CDR3 DNA reads TGCGCCAGCAGCAACGACAGGGTGAAGACCCAGTACTTC.

V usage is TRBV30 and J usage is TRBJ1-1; D remains ambiguous. Germline values: CDR1 GTSNPN, CDR2 SVGIG (reference sequence). This CDR3 contains 13 residues. The V end lost 0 bases, the J end lost 1 base, and 6 bases lay between the germline ends. This CDR3 is CAWSVLPNTEAFF. CDR3 nucleotides: TGTGCCTGGAGTGTATTGCCGAACACTGAAGCTTTCTTT.

This chain connects TRBV6-4 to TRBJ1-1; D is perhaps TRBD1 (5 bases). V lost 3 bases and J lost 5, with 16 bases in between. The CDR3 loop spans 15 amino acids. Germline V gene sequence: CDR1 MRHNA, CDR2 SNTAGT. As DNA, the CDR3 is TGTGCCAGCAGTGAGCAGAGTCAGGGACGGACTGAAGCTTTCTTT. Translating gives CASSEQSQGRTEAFF.

This clone was detected once. V and J are TRBV19 and TRBJ2-3, with D unclear. The germline V and J ends were trimmed by 6 bases and 0 bases, with 7 bases remaining between them. Germline CDR1 reads LNHDA; CDR2 reads SQIVND (reference sequence). The CDR3 runs 13 residues. This chain's CDR3 is CASRPTSTDTQYF. The CDR3 region has the DNA TGTGCCAGTAGGCCAACGAGCACAGATACGCAGTATTTT.

This clone was detected only once. The chain carries TRBV4-2 and TRBJ1-2; no clear D. This CDR3 has 14 amino acids. V was cut by 4 bases and J by 2 bases, with 11 bases left in between. CDR1 and CDR2 from the germline V gene are LGHNA and YNFKEQ. The CDR3 protein is CASSPDRANYGYTF. CDR3 bases: TGTGCCAGCAGCCCGGACCGGGCGAACTATGGCTACACCTTC.

The V call is TRBV11-2, the J call TRBJ1-3; the D gene is possibly TRBD1 (5 bases). Per the germline V gene, CDR1 is SGHAT and CDR2 is FQNNGV. CDR3 length equals 17 residues. The V and J ends lost 5 bases and 0 bases respectively, with 17 bases between them. DNA of the CDR3: TGTGCCAGCAGCCACCTTTACCGGGGGGACTCTGGAAACACCATATATTTT. Its translation: CASSHLYRGDSGNTIYF.

The gene calls are TRBV11-3 and TRBJ2-3; D may be TRBD1 or TRBD2 (5 bases each). CDR1 and CDR2 (germline): SGHNT, YENEEA. Trimming stripped 5 bases from V and 2 bases from J, with 14 bases between. The CDR3 loop spans 15 amino acids. The CDR3 DNA sequence: TGTGCCAGCAGCCTAACGGGACGGAACACAGATACGCAGTATTTT. Protein sequence: CASSLTGRNTDTQYF.

V and J are TRBV28 and TRBJ2-7; the D gene is possibly TRBD2 (6 bases). CDR1 is MDHEN, CDR2 SYDVKM, per germline. This CDR3 has 14 residues. The V end lost 4 bases, the J end lost 3 bases, and 13 bases lay between the germline ends. Here the CDR3 reads CASSSTRGVYEQYF. DNA for the CDR3: TGTGCCAGCAGTTCCACGCGGGGTGTCTACGAGCAGTACTTC. The full variable domain, in which reference TRBV28 and TRBJ2-7 provide the parts outside the CDR3, is DVKVTQSSRYLVKRTGEKVFLECVQDMDHENMFWYRQDPGLGLRLIYFSYDVKMKEKGDIPEGYSVSREKKERFSLILESASTNQTSMYLCASSSTRGVYEQYFGPGTRLTVT.

The CDR3 DNA follows: TGTGCCAGCAGCGCGGGGACTCCCTCTCTGGGGGAGCTGTTTTTT. Translation gives CASSAGTPSLGELFF. This chain links TRBV9 with TRBJ2-2; TRBD2 might be the D (6 bases). V lost 3 bases and J lost 8, with 17 bases in between. This CDR3 spans 15 amino acids. Germline-derived CDR1 and CDR2 are SGDLS and YYNGEE. The whole variable domain, filled in from reference TRBV9 and TRBJ2-2, reads DSGVTQTPKHLITATGQRVTLRCSPRSGDLSVYWYQQSLDQGLQFLIQYYNGEERAKGNILERFSAQQFPDLHSELNLSSLELGDSALYFCASSAGTPSLGELFFGEGSRLTVL.

This chain uses TRBV7-2 with TRBJ2-7; a possible D gene is TRBD2 (6 bases). Trimming removed 5 bases at V and 0 bases at J, with 11 bases between. There are 14 residues in the CDR3. CDR1 and CDR2 from the germline V gene are SGHTA and FQGNSA. CDR3 nucleotides: TGTGCCAGCAGCGGGGGACTTAGCTCCTACGAGCAGTACTTC. Its translation is CASSGGLSSYEQYF.

The gene calls are TRBV28 and TRBJ2-4; D may be TRBD1 (7 bases). The CDR3 has 15 amino acids. CDR1 and CDR2 from the germline V gene are MDHEN and SYDVKM. Trimming cost V 4 bases and J 7 bases, with 17 bases left between them. This chain's CDR3 is CASSSGGGRSNIQYF. The CDR3, as DNA: TGTGCCAGCAGTTCCGGAGGGGGCCGGAGTAACATTCAGTACTTC.

The chain carries TRBV5-1 and TRBJ1-4, with D maybe TRBD1 (5 bases). CDR1 SGHRS and CDR2 YFSETQ come from the germline V gene. This CDR3 has 15 amino acids. The germline V and J ends were trimmed by 2 bases and 2 bases, with 10 bases remaining between them. CDR3 residues: CASSLLGRTNEKLFF. Here the CDR3 DNA reads TGCGCCAGCAGCTTACTGGGACGGACTAATGAAAAACTGTTTTTT.

The rearrangement uses TRBV5-4 and TRBJ2-5, with 7 bases identical to TRBD2. The DNA end favors TRBJ2-7, so the J call may be wrong. Germline CDR1 and CDR2: SGHNT and YYREEE (reference sequence). CDR3 length: 16 residues. The CDR3 spells CASSLPSGRGSYEQYF. CDR3 DNA: TGTGCCAGCAGCTTGCCATCAGGGAGGGGCTCCTACGAGCAGTACTTC.

A few counts support this clone. CDR3 sequence (DNA): TGTGCCAGCAGCCCCCAATTAGTTCAAGAGACCCAGTACTTC. As protein: CASSPQLVQETQYF. The chain has TRBV9 and TRBJ2-5, with D unresolved. The CDR3 length is 14 residues. V lost 4 bases and J lost 2, with 12 bases in between. From germline, CDR1 is SGDLS and CDR2 YYNGEE.

The chain carries TRBV10-3 and TRBJ1-1; the D is unclear. Trimming took 5 bases from V and 1 from J, leaving 11 bases between them. Germline CDR1 is ENHRY and CDR2 is SYGVKD. The CDR3 length is 14 residues. The CDR3 reads CAISPTVSNTEAFF. The CDR3 coding sequence is TGTGCCATCAGTCCTACGGTCTCGAACACTGAAGCTTTCTTT.

The genes are TRBV27 and TRBJ2-2; D is uncertain. Germline assignment: CDR1 MNHEY and CDR2 SMNVEV (reference sequence). Trimming stripped 3 bases from V and 0 bases from J, with 8 bases between. There are 15 residues in the CDR3. The CDR3 coding sequence is TGTGCCAGCAGTTTGGGCTACTCGAACACCGGGGAGCTGTTTTTT. Its translation: CASSLGYSNTGELFF.

The V gene is TRBV11-3, the J gene TRBJ2-5, with a tentative D call TRBD1 (5 bases). Germline-derived CDR1 and CDR2 are SGHNT and YENEEA. This CDR3 spans 16 amino acids. V was cut by 5 bases and J by 5 bases, with 21 bases left in between. CDR3 DNA: TGTGCCAGCAGCCAGTCCTTGACGGCCCCAGGGGAGACCCAGTACTTC. As protein: CASSQSLTAPGETQYF.

This chain uses TRBV27 with TRBJ2-2; a weak D match, TRBD2 (5 bases). V lost 2 bases, J lost 4 bases, and 8 bases lay in between. Germline V CDR1 and CDR2: MNHEY, SMNVEV (reference sequence). CDR3 length: 14 residues. Here the CDR3 DNA reads TGTGCCAGCAGTTTACGAGGGCTCACCGGGGAGCTGTTTTTT. Its translation is CASSLRGLTGELFF.

This chain uses TRBV19 with TRBJ1-3; weak D call: TRBD1 (5 bases). The CDR3 has 16 residues. Germline V gene lookup returns CDR1 LNHDA and CDR2 SQIVND (reference sequence). V was pared by 7 bases and J by 4 bases, with 20 bases between. The CDR3 protein is CASTEGRFFLGNTIYF. CDR3 in DNA: TGTGCCAGTACCGAGGGACGGTTTTTTTTGGGAAACACCATATATTTT.